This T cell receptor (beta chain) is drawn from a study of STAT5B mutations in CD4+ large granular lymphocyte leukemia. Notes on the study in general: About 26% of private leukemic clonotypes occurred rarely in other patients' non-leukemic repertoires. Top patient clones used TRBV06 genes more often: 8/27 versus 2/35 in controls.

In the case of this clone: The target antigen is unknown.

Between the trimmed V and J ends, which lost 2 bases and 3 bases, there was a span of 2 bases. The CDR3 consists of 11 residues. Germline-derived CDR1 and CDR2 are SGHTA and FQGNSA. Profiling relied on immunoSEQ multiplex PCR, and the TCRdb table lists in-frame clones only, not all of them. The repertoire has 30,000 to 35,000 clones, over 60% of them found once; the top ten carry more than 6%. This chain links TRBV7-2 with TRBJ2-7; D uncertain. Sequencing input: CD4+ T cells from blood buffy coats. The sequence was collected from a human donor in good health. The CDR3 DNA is TGTGCCAGCAGCTTAATCTACGAGCAGTACTTC. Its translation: CASSLIYEQYF. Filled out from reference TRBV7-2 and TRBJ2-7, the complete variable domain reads GAGVSQSPSNKVTEKGKDVELRCDPISGHTALYWYRQSLGQGLEFLIYFQGNSAPDKSGLPSDRFSAERTGGSVSTLTIQRTQQEDSAVYLCASSLIYEQYFGPGTRLTVT.